This TCR beta chain was profiled in a study of T cell repertoires in ileal Crohn's disease. V lost 10 bases and J lost 0; bases outside the gene matches: 8. Germline V lookup: CDR1 MDHEN, CDR2 SYDVKM. The CDR3 contains 14 residues. Assay: immunoSEQ multiplex PCR; the TCRdb copy retains only in-frame clones and omits some. The data hold about 15,000 clones, with roughly 60% observed a single time. This TCR came from an adult with Crohn's disease. The gene calls are TRBV28 and TRBJ1-1, with 7 bases matching TRBD1. Sample: ileal tissue. The CDR3, as DNA: TGTGCCACCCATCCGGGACAGTTGAACACTGAAGCTTTCTTT. This gives the protein CATHPGQLNTEAFF.